This T cell receptor (beta chain) was found in a study of T-cell reconstitution after alpha-beta-depleted transplantation in children. The study's findings and limits: Several hundred expanded graft clones reportedly gave rise to the alpha-beta T cells present about two months after transplant. Newly produced T cells mostly provided counts and TCRbeta diversity after one year, as hyperexpanded clones declined.

This clonotype showed up many times. Its antigen remains unidentified. As it was prepared, the TCRbeta library received unique molecular identifiers. TCRdb fed the PCR reads into MiXCR, producing one record per CDR3 protein. The table lists around 210,000 distinct CDR3 sequences, about 7% of them singletons. Germline loops: CDR1 MNHNY, CDR2 SVGAGI (reference sequence). V gave up 3 bases and J gave up 6 bases, with 7 bases separating them. CDR3 length equals 12 residues. V is TRBV6-6 and J is TRBJ2-3; no reliable D call. Specimen: PBMCs, collected before TCRalphabeta/CD19-depleted stem cell transplant. This TCR was recovered from a boy aged 2 to 9 with acute lymphoblastic leukemia, due to receive a stem cell transplant. The DNA for the CDR3 is TGTGCCAGCAGTTATCACCGGGATACGCAGTATTTT. As protein: CASSYHRDTQYF.